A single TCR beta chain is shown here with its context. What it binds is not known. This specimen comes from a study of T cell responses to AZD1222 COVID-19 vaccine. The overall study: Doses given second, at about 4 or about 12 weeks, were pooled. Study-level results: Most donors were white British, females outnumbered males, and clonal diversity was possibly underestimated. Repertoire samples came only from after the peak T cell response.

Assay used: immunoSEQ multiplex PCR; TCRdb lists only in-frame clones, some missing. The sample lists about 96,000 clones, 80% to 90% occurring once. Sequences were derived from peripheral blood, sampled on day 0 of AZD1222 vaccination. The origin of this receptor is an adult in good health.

This CDR3 reads CASSVGGGGYNEQFF. In DNA, the CDR3 is TGTGCCAGCAGCGTAGGCGGGGGCGGCTACAATGAGCAGTTCTTC. V and J are TRBV9 and TRBJ2-1; maybe TRBD2 (7 bases). The CDR3 consists of 15 residues. V was clipped by 0 bases and J by 3 bases, with 10 bases between them. Germline lookup yields CDR1 SGDLS and CDR2 YYNGEE.